The 4 T cell receptor beta chains presented below share a single source sample, sequenced in a study of shared clonotypes between healthy human individuals. Positive CCR7 selection of CD45RO-negative cells yielded the naive CD8 cells, and terminally differentiated effector memory CD45RA+ cells were excluded. TCRdb keeps only in-frame clones here, not all; method: immunoSEQ multiplex PCR. Counted here are about 750,000 clones, around 93% occurring once; the ten biggest clones make up 24%. The specimen was naive CD8+ T cells sorted from blood. These receptors were collected from a man under 40 in good health.

This chain links TRBV7-9 with TRBJ2-7; D perhaps matches TRBD2 (5 bases). The CDR3 contains 15 residues. The V end lost 5 bases, the J end lost 0 bases, and 14 bases lay between the germline ends. Germline CDR1 reads SEHNR; CDR2 reads FQNEAQ (reference sequence). CDR3 sequence reads: CASSRTPGSSYEQYF. In DNA, the CDR3 is TGTGCCAGCAGCAGGACGCCGGGGAGCTCCTACGAGCAGTACTTC.

The rearrangement uses TRBV6-6 and TRBJ2-2; D possibly corresponds to TRBD1 (5 bases). The CDR3 extends over 13 amino acids. Trimming left V 4 bases short and J 4 bases short, with 7 bases between. Per germline, CDR1 MNHNY and CDR2 SVGAGI (reference sequence). The CDR3 reads CASSSTVTGELFF. The CDR3 coding sequence is TGTGCCAGCAGTTCGACAGTCACCGGGGAGCTGTTTTTT.

The rearrangement joins TRBV9 to TRBJ2-6; 12 bases align to TRBD1. The CDR3 runs 19 residues. Losses at the gene ends were 2 bases for V and 0 bases for J; bases not matched to a gene: 6. Germline lookup yields CDR1 SGDLS and CDR2 YYNGEE. This CDR3 reads CASSVSGDRGPSGANVLTF. The DNA for the CDR3 is TGTGCCAGCAGCGTTAGCGGGGACAGGGGGCCCTCTGGGGCCAACGTCCTGACTTTC.

V is TRBV6-5 and J is TRBJ2-6; possible D gene TRBD1, 6 bases. The CDR3 has 15 residues. The V and J ends lost 4 bases and 1 base respectively, with 8 bases between them. Germline values: CDR1 MNHEY, CDR2 SVGAGI. CDR3 nucleotide sequence: TGTGCCAGCAGTTCAGGGGCTTCTGGGGCCAACGTCCTGACTTTC. It specifies CASSSGASGANVLTF.